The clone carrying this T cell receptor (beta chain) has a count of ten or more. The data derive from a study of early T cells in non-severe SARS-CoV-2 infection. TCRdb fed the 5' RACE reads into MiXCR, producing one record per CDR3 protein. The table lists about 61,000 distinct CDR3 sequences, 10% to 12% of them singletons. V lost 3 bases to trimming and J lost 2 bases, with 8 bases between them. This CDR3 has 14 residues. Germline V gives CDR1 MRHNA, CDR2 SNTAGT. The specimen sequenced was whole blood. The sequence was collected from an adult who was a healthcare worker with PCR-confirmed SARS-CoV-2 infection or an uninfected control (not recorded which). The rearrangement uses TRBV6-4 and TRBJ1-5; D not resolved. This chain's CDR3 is CASSEQWGNQPQHF. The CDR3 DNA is TGTGCCAGCAGTGAACAGTGGGGCAATCAGCCCCAGCATTTT.